A single sample is the source of the 32 T cell receptor beta chains below, sequenced in a study of human T cells and chemical hapten exposure. As to time point: pre-sensitization, week 0. Documented treatment: therapeutic diphenylcyclopropenone sensitization with weekly scalp DPC. TCRdb independently ran MiXCR on the RACE reads; one entry per CDR3 protein. The sample has some 300,000 distinct CDR3 sequences, around 5.5% seen once. The sample was whole blood, taken in connection with sensitization to the hapten diphenylcyclopropenone (DPC). These receptors were collected from a woman between 18 and 29 years old with alopecia areata. Some clones in this sample may be carry-over from other donors' samples.

V usage is TRBV7-2 and J usage is TRBJ2-3; TRBD2 agrees at 12 bases. J gave up 2 bases and V 1 base, and 10 bases lay outside the gene matches. The CDR3 has 19 amino acids. CDR1 SGHTA and CDR2 FQGNSA come from the germline V gene. The CDR3, as DNA: TGTGCCAGCAGCTTAGTAATAGGACTAGCGGGGACGGCCACAGATACGCAGTATTTT. Translation gives CASSLVIGLAGTATDTQYF.

This clonotype was counted only a few times. This chain links TRBV7-2 with TRBJ2-7, with a weak D call TRBD2 (6 bases). Per the germline V gene, CDR1 is SGHTA and CDR2 is FQGNSA. The CDR3 loop spans 12 amino acids. Trimming shortened V by 5 bases and J by 9 bases, and 14 bases separated the two germline ends. CDR3 protein: CASSPAGLGQYF. The CDR3 DNA reads as TGTGCCAGCAGCCCCGCGGGGCTGGGGCAGTACTTC.

This clonotype was seen ten or more times. The chain combines TRBV7-6 with TRBJ2-5; no clear D. The CDR3 length is 15 residues. The germline V gene has CDR1 SGHVS and CDR2 FNYEAQ. The V gene lost 4 bases and the J gene lost 5 bases, with 17 bases spanning the gap. The CDR3: CASSSLGVARETQYF. DNA for the CDR3: TGTGCCAGCAGCTCTCTTGGGGTAGCCCGGGAGACCCAGTACTTC.

This clonotype was counted many times. The chain joins TRBV28 to TRBJ2-5, with D possibly matching TRBD2 (6 bases). Between the trimmed V and J ends, which lost 4 bases and 3 bases, there was a span of 18 bases. The germline CDR1 and CDR2 sequences are MDHEN and SYDVKM. The CDR3 length is 16 residues. In DNA, the CDR3 is TGTGCCAGCAGTTACGGAGCGGGCCTGGGAGAAGAGACCCAGTACTTC. As protein: CASSYGAGLGEETQYF.

There are a few counts of this clonotype. This sequence joins TRBV25-1 and TRBJ1-1; D is ambiguous. The length of the CDR3 is 12 residues. CDR1 is MGHDK and CDR2 is SYGVNS in the germline V gene. Trimming stripped 1 base from V and 5 bases from J, with 5 bases between. The CDR3 DNA reads TGTGCCAGCAGTGAATGGGGAACTGAAGCTTTCTTT. Translating it yields CASSEWGTEAFF. Complete variable domain (other parts from reference TRBV25-1 and TRBJ1-1): EADIYQTPRYLVIGTGKKITLECSQTMGHDKMYWYQQDPGMELHLIHYSYGVNSTEKGDLSSESTVSRIRTEHFPLTLESARPSHTSQYLCASSEWGTEAFFGQGTRLTVV.

Ten or more counts support this clonotype. This chain links TRBV20-1 with TRBJ2-7; a weak D match, TRBD2 (5 bases). The V gene lost 3 bases and the J gene lost 1 base, with 16 bases spanning the gap. This CDR3 contains 15 residues. The germline CDR1 and CDR2 sequences are DFQATT and SNEGSKA (reference sequence). CDR3 residues: CSASFPGSGSYEQYF. CDR3 coding DNA: TGCAGTGCTAGCTTTCCGGGATCTGGTTCCTACGAGCAGTACTTC.

There are many counts of this clonotype. Here the CDR3 DNA reads TGTGCCATCAGTACCTCAGGCGGGGGGCGCACAGATACGCAGTATTTT. This encodes CAISTSGGGRTDTQYF. This chain joins TRBV10-3 and TRBJ2-3; 8 positions match TRBD2. This CDR3 comprises 16 residues. Germline V lookup: CDR1 ENHRY, CDR2 SYGVKD. V gave up 5 bases and J gave up 1 base; unmatched junction bases: 8.

This clonotype was seen many times. V is TRBV2 and J is TRBJ2-2; D is ambiguous. Trimming took off 4 bases at V and 6 bases at J, with 9 bases between the two ends. CDR3 length equals 13 residues. CDR1 and CDR2 (germline): SNHLY, FYNNEI. The CDR3 loop is CASSAETSGELFF. CDR3 sequence (DNA): TGTGCCAGCAGTGCCGAGACATCCGGGGAGCTGTTTTTT. The variable domain in full, with the rest retrieved from reference TRBV2 and TRBJ2-2, is EPEVTQTPSHQVTQMGQEVILRCVPISNHLYFYWYRQILGQKVEFLVSFYNNEISEKSEIFDDQFSVERPDGSNFTLKIRSTKLEDSAMYFCASSAETSGELFFGEGSRLTVL.

This clonotype was recorded at least ten times. The V gene is TRBV10-3, the J gene TRBJ2-3; D is uncertain. The germline V gene has CDR1 ENHRY and CDR2 SYGVKD. CDR3 length: 11 amino acids. Trimming left V 2 bases short and J 6 bases short, with 3 bases between. The CDR3 sequence: CAISEEDTQYF. The CDR3 DNA reads TGTGCCATCAGTGAGGAGGATACGCAGTATTTT.

This clonotype showed up many times. The V and J genes are TRBV6-2 or TRBV6-3 and TRBJ2-1; no clear D. The V end lost 7 bases, the J end lost 4 bases, and 5 bases lay between the germline ends. The V gene's germline CDR1 is MNHEY and CDR2 SVGEGT. There are 11 residues in the CDR3. The CDR3 bases are TGTGCCAGCACTAGGTACAATGAGCAGTTCTTC. This translates into CASTRYNEQFF.

The genes are TRBV28 and TRBJ2-7; 7 nucleotides match TRBD1. This CDR3 region has 14 residues. Germline CDR1 and CDR2: MDHEN and SYDVKM. V dropped 10 bases and J dropped 2; count of bases not matched to a gene: 11. CDR3 residues: CAIPDGTVAYEQYF. In DNA form, the CDR3 reads TGTGCCATTCCCGACGGGACAGTCGCCTACGAGCAGTACTTC.

This clonotype was seen at least ten times. The chain is built from TRBV2 and TRBJ2-2; TRBD2 matches 12 bases. The CDR3 is 17 residues long. V gave up 8 bases and J gave up 0 bases; unmatched junction bases: 7. Germline lookup yields CDR1 SNHLY and CDR2 FYNNEI. This CDR3 is CASRTTSGGSNTGELFF. CDR3 coding DNA: TGTGCCAGCCGAACGACTAGCGGGGGTTCGAACACCGGGGAGCTGTTTTTT.

The sample holds a few counts of this clonotype. The genes are TRBV6-4 and TRBJ1-2; possibly TRBD1 for D (6 bases). Germline V gene data show CDR1 as MRHNA and CDR2 as SNTAGT. This CDR3 spans 14 amino acids. With 5 bases removed from V and 4 bases from J, the gap between germline ends came to 14 bases. Here the CDR3 reads CASSPEGGPYGYTF. In DNA form, the CDR3 reads TGTGCCAGCAGTCCCGAGGGGGGCCCCTATGGCTACACCTTC.

V usage is TRBV7-2 and J usage is TRBJ1-2, with D possibly being TRBD1 (6 bases). Looked up from germline, CDR1 is SGHTA and CDR2 is FQGNSA. Trimming cost V 4 bases and J 8 bases, with 17 bases left between them. The CDR3 is 14 amino acids. The CDR3 protein is CASSSNQGRLGYTF. The CDR3, as DNA: TGTGCCAGCAGCTCCAACCAGGGGCGGTTAGGCTACACCTTC.

The V gene is TRBV5-1, the J gene TRBJ2-3; TRBD1 is a possible D gene (6 bases). V lost 0 bases and J 4 bases, leaving 18 bases between the germline ends. Per the germline V gene, CDR1 is SGHRS and CDR2 is YFSETQ. This CDR3 has 17 amino acids. CDR3 region: CASSLEVGRGKADTQYF. The CDR3 coding sequence is TGCGCCAGCAGCTTGGAAGTCGGCAGGGGAAAGGCAGATACGCAGTATTTT.

The sample holds a few counts of this clonotype. V is TRBV29-1 and J is TRBJ2-1, with 7 bases aligning to TRBD1. This CDR3 region has 14 residues. Germline assignment: CDR1 SQVTM and CDR2 ANQGSEA. V shed 3 bases and J 4 bases; nucleotides not matched to a gene: 6. The CDR3 region is CSVEVTGEYNEQFF. In nucleotides, the CDR3 is TGCAGCGTTGAGGTAACAGGGGAATACAATGAGCAGTTCTTC.

CDR3 sequence (DNA): TGTGCCAGCAGCTTTAGGACAGAGGGATATAATTCACCCCTCCACTTT. As protein: CASSFRTEGYNSPLHF. This chain links TRBV13 with TRBJ1-6, with TRBD1 as a possible D gene (6 bases). The CDR3 is 16 residues long. The V gene lost 3 bases and the J gene lost 4 bases, with 13 bases spanning the gap. The germline V gene encodes CDR1 PRHDT and CDR2 FYEKMQ (reference sequence).

This clonotype came up many times. The CDR3 here is CASSQTGRDQPQHF. The DNA of the CDR3 is TGTGCCAGCAGTCAGACAGGGAGGGATCAGCCCCAGCATTTT. The rearrangement uses TRBV6-5 and TRBJ1-5; the match to TRBD1 covers 7 bases. CDR1 and CDR2 from the germline V gene are MNHEY and SVGAGI. This CDR3 spans 14 amino acids. V lost 5 bases, J lost 5 bases, and 6 bases stayed unmatched.

This clonotype was found a few times. This chain joins TRBV4-3 and TRBJ1-6; D is undetermined. CDR3 size: 14 residues. Germline lookup yields CDR1 LGHNA and CDR2 YSLEER. V was pared by 4 bases and J by 7 bases, with 11 bases between. In DNA form, the CDR3 reads TGCGCCAGCAGCCGAATCAAAATCAATTCACCCCTCCACTTT. This encodes CASSRIKINSPLHF.

The V call is TRBV4-1, the J call TRBJ2-4; a possible D gene is TRBD1 (5 bases). This CDR3 comprises 15 residues. Germline V gene sequence: CDR1 MGHRA, CDR2 YSYEKL. Trimming cost V 2 bases and J 8 bases, with 16 bases left between them. In DNA, the CDR3 is TGCGCCAGCAGCCAACTCCGCAGGGATGAGGACATTCAGTACTTC. It codes for CASSQLRRDEDIQYF.

This clonotype was counted at least ten times. The gene calls are TRBV7-9 and TRBJ2-1, with 9 bases lining up with TRBD2. The ends lost 2 bases at V and 8 bases at J; junction bases unmatched: 4. The CDR3 runs to 14 residues. In germline, CDR1 is SEHNR, CDR2 FQNEAQ (reference sequence). The CDR3 DNA reads TGTGCCAGCAGCTTATGGCTAGCGGGGCATGAGCAGTTCTTC. Translated: CASSLWLAGHEQFF.

The chain's CDR3 is CASSLTTGYGYTF. CDR3 nucleotides: TGTGCCAGCAGCCTAACGACAGGCTATGGCTACACCTTC. The chain employs TRBV7-6 and TRBJ1-2, with D possibly matching TRBD1 (6 bases). CDR3 length equals 13 residues. The V and J ends lost 5 bases and 4 bases respectively, with 11 bases between them. CDR1 and CDR2 from the germline V gene are SGHVS and FNYEAQ.

In its sample, this clonotype was seen many times. The chain carries TRBV5-1 and TRBJ1-1; unclear D gene. The CDR3 runs to 14 residues. The V gene lost 0 bases and the J gene lost 5 bases, with 11 bases spanning the gap. Germline values: CDR1 SGHRS, CDR2 YFSETQ. The CDR3, as DNA: TGCGCCAGCAGCTTGGAAGGGTCGAGGACTGAAGCTTTCTTT. It codes for CASSLEGSRTEAFF. Together with reference TRBV5-1 and TRBJ1-1, the CDR3 gives the full variable domain: KAGVTQTPRYLIKTRGQQVTLSCSPISGHRSVSWYQQTPGQGLQFLFEYFSETQRNKGNFPGRFSGRQFSNSRSEMNVSTLELGDSALYLCASSLEGSRTEAFFGQGTRLTVV.

This chain uses TRBV5-1 with TRBJ2-4; perhaps D is TRBD1 or TRBD2 (5 bases each). This CDR3 comprises 16 residues. With 0 bases removed from V and 7 bases from J, the gap between germline ends came to 17 bases. The germline CDR1 and CDR2 sequences are SGHRS and YFSETQ. This chain's CDR3 is CASSLVGLPGINIQYF. The CDR3 DNA reads TGCGCCAGCAGCTTGGTGGGGCTACCGGGAATTAACATTCAGTACTTC.

The chain is built from TRBV6-2 or TRBV6-3 and TRBJ2-7; unclear D gene. The ends were cut back, 0 bases at V and 2 bases at J, with 17 bases in the middle. The CDR3 runs to 17 residues. Per the germline V gene, CDR1 is MNHEY and CDR2 is SVGEGT. The CDR3 spells CASSYSGGGRSPYEQYF. CDR3 nucleotide sequence: TGTGCCAGCAGTTACTCAGGTGGTGGCAGGAGCCCCTACGAGCAGTACTTC.

The sample holds many counts of this clonotype. The chain recombines TRBV10-3 with TRBJ2-6; 7 nucleotides line up with TRBD1. This CDR3 is built from 15 residues. The V segment lost 3 bases and the J segment 4 bases; nucleotides outside the gene matches: 3. CDR1 ENHRY and CDR2 SYGVKD come from the germline V gene. In DNA, the CDR3 is TGTGCCATCAGTGATACAGGGGTCGGGGCCAACGTCCTGACTTTC. As protein: CAISDTGVGANVLTF.

The gene calls are TRBV27 and TRBJ2-3; 9 nucleotides line up with TRBD2. Germline V gene data show CDR1 as MNHEY and CDR2 as SMNVEV (reference sequence). V was clipped by 5 bases and J by 6 bases; unmatched bases: 9. The CDR3 spans 15 residues. The DNA of the CDR3 is TGTGCCAGCAGTATTACTAGCGGGCGCTCGGATACGCAGTATTTT. It is translated as CASSITSGRSDTQYF.

This clonotype was counted a few times. The chain combines TRBV20-1 with TRBJ2-3; a possible D gene is TRBD1 (5 bases). The V and J ends lost 6 bases and 3 bases respectively, with 19 bases between them. Germline V gene sequence: CDR1 DFQATT, CDR2 SNEGSKA (reference sequence). This CDR3 contains 15 residues. CDR3 sequence: CSAPPPRVDTDTQYF. The CDR3 nucleotides are TGCAGTGCCCCACCTCCCAGGGTGGATACAGATACGCAGTATTTT.

This clonotype was seen many times. V and J are TRBV7-2 and TRBJ1-1; the D gene is possibly TRBD1 (6 bases). The CDR3 has 14 amino acids. The germline V and J ends were trimmed by 5 bases and 6 bases, with 16 bases remaining between them. Germline V gene sequence: CDR1 SGHTA, CDR2 FQGNSA. CDR3 DNA: TGTGCCAGCAGCCCCGAAGGGGGGAGACCTGAAGCTTTCTTT. Translation gives CASSPEGGRPEAFF.

The chain carries TRBV5-1 and TRBJ2-1, with a tentative D call TRBD2 (5 bases). The germline CDR1 and CDR2 sequences are SGHRS and YFSETQ. CDR3 length equals 14 residues. The germline V and J ends were trimmed by 1 base and 7 bases, with 12 bases remaining between them. The CDR3 spells CASSLSVPGNEQFF. CDR3 sequence (DNA): TGCGCCAGCAGCTTGTCAGTCCCGGGAAATGAGCAGTTCTTC.

This clonotype was seen more than once but under ten times. The genes are TRBV5-5 and TRBJ2-2, with D unclear. The CDR3 is made up of 15 amino acids. Trimming left V 4 bases short and J 5 bases short, with 15 bases between. Looked up from germline, CDR1 is SGHKS and CDR2 is YYEKEE (reference sequence). Here the CDR3 DNA reads TGTGCCAGCAGCCCTCGCATACAACCTACCGGGGAGCTGTTTTTT. Its protein product is CASSPRIQPTGELFF.

This clonotype was seen at least ten times. This chain joins TRBV12-3 or TRBV12-4 and TRBJ1-4; TRBD1 is a possible D gene (6 bases). The CDR3 has 13 residues. V lost 6 bases to trimming and J lost 16 bases, with 21 bases between them. CDR3 sequence: CASSRDTDAARFF. The DNA of the CDR3 is TGTGCCAGCAGCCGGGACACAGATGCAGCGCGGTTTTTT.